This T cell receptor beta chain comes out of a study of vaccination and CD4 T cells after COVID-19 (dated by TCRdb to 2021 to 2024). For the wider study: Every convalescent patient had a positive nasal swab PCR test for SARS-CoV-2, with mild disease in under ten patients and severe disease in one. For a few convalescent patients, samples were collected at an early post-vaccination timepoint (day 14) as well as at a late post-vaccination timepoint (days 161 to 241). The spike-specific CD4+ TCR repertoire was compared before and after mRNA vaccination in approximately ten COVID-19 convalescent patients and several infection-naive healthy vaccine recipients. For stimulating the cultures, overlapping spike peptide pools were used, derived from SARS-CoV-2 as well as from the common cold coronaviruses HCoV-NL63, HCoV-OC43 and HCoV-229E. Control cultures received a CEFX viral epitope pool as the positive control, an HIV-1 Nef peptide pool as the negative control, or no peptide. Post-vaccine blood samples were taken a median of about 72 days after the second vaccine dose, with a range of 14 to 241 days. Each participant got two doses of either the Pfizer-BioNTech BNT162b2 vaccine (n=8) or the Moderna mRNA-1273 vaccine (n=2). Post-COVID blood samples from convalescent patients were collected a median of approximately 93 days after diagnosis, with a range of 35 to 161 days. The convalescent cohort included six males and four females, with two Hispanic individuals, seven Caucasians, two Asians and one multiracial person.

A word on this clonotype: The target of this receptor is not known. No base qualities exist here, and no much larger clone lies one base off it.

Library method: PCR. DNA from cultured CD4+ T cells was subjected to TCR sequencing with the Oncomine TCR Beta short-read assay at the Johns Hopkins FTIC core. The QIAamp micro DNA kit was used to extract genomic DNA from the cultured CD4+ T cells. Oncomine TCR Beta libraries made from cultured CD4+ T cells were pooled using unique dual indexes and sequenced on an Illumina iSeq 100. As for the original processing: Non-productive sequences were filtered out, and CDR3s that did not start with C, did not end with F or W, or were shorter than 7 amino acids were discarded. The MANAFEST web application identified antigen-specific clonotypes by comparing peptide-stimulated wells against reference wells and other culture wells. An FDR below 0.05, an odds ratio above 5, and a productive frequency above 0.1% in at least two of three replicate wells were required for clones to be considered positive. A clonotype counted as cross-reactive if it showed significant expansion both in the SARS-CoV-2 spike wells and in at least one common cold coronavirus spike condition. Levenshtein distances (stringdist) and unrooted phylogenetic trees (ape) in R version 3.6.1 were used to assess CDR3 homology. In-frame beta chains were kept once TCRdb had trimmed the public reads at Q25 with fastp and called clones with MiXCR. One record per CDR3 amino acid sequence lists the most common genes and DNA. What appears here as the V and J calls and clone size reflects TCRdb's work, not the paper's. The sample table contains roughly 20,000 distinct CDR3 sequences; only one count was recorded for about a third of them. The ten biggest clones cover about 2.5% of the sample.

The investigation overall reported the following: The median count of SARS-CoV-2-reactive clonotypes went up from roughly 21 after infection to 30 to 40 after vaccination, although the change was not significant. Of the vaccine-specific clones in convalescent patients, 304 of 307, or nearly all, reacted only to SARS-CoV-2 spike and did not cross-react with common cold coronaviruses. Relatively few convalescent patients were included in the study, and early timepoints after natural infection were not analyzed. In convalescent patients, a median around 84% of post-vaccine SARS-CoV-2-reactive clones were detected only after vaccination, and vaccine-specific priming was suggested by this finding.

The time point tag for this specimen amounts to: late sampling 161 to 241 days after vaccination in three convalescent patients. Read against the paper, the sample's treatment or condition label means: roughly ten-day PBMC culture with coronavirus spike peptide pools or control peptides (ViraFEST assay). The ViraFEST assay was used in the study, in which antigen-specific T cells were expanded with peptide pools and expanded clonotypes were subsequently identified by TCR sequencing. The convalescent patients' positive SARS-CoV-2 PCR tests fell between March and December 2020, which was before the Alpha, Beta and Delta variants emerged in the United States. PBMCs were cultured at fewer than 2.5 million per well in IMDM supplemented with roughly 5.2% human AB serum and around 10 IU/ml IL-2, with about 11 ug/ml peptide pools added. On days 3 and 7, half of the culture medium was replaced with fresh IL-2-containing medium. After 10 to 11 days of culture, CD4+ T cells were isolated by negative selection with the EasySep CD4+ T cell isolation kit. Ficoll-Paque Plus gradient centrifugation was used to isolate PBMCs from whole blood, and the isolated PBMCs were then either used fresh or cryopreserved at -140C. Each culture condition was generally run in triplicate wells.

Including cysteine and phenylalanine, the CDR3 has 13 amino acids. Of all the DNA, just the CDR3 is kept, 39 bases in frame from base 1. CDR1 and CDR2 (SNHLY, FYNNEI) derive from the germline V gene. V and J are trimmed by 8 bases and 3 bases, and the gene matches miss 2 bases of the junction. In this chain, TRBV2 is recombined with TRBJ2-2, with 8 bases matching TRBD1. Sequenced here: CD4+ T cells from blood, cultured in vitro, sampled about 7 months after SARS-CoV-2 vaccination. The clonotype was recovered from a human donor who had recovered from COVID-19. The sequenced DNA is TGTGCCAGCGCGGACAGGGACACCGGGGAGCTGTTTTTT. This yields the protein CASADRDTGELFF.